The 10 T cell receptor beta chains listed next were all sequenced from one sample in a study of blood T cell repertoires in COVID-19. Assay used: immunoSEQ multiplex PCR; TCRdb lists only in-frame clones, some missing. The sample contains about 170,000 clones, about 88% of which appear only once. The sequenced material came from peripheral blood. These receptors originate from an elderly woman with COVID-19, enrolled during active disease.

The V call is TRBV2, the J call TRBJ2-3; 16 nucleotides agree with TRBD2. Looked up from germline, CDR1 is SNHLY and CDR2 is FYNNEI. Germline trimming cut 6 bases from V and 4 bases from J; bases unmatched to any gene: 13. The CDR3 totals 19 residues. This CDR3 reads CASRKGTSGRAGVADTQYF. CDR3 DNA: TGTGCCAGCAGAAAAGGGACTAGCGGGAGGGCTGGTGTAGCAGATACGCAGTATTTT.

The genes are TRBV7-2 and TRBJ2-1; D is perhaps TRBD2 (5 bases). CDR1 is SGHTA and CDR2 is FQGNSA in the germline V gene. CDR3 length equals 12 residues. V dropped 2 bases and J dropped 14 bases, with 13 bases sitting between them. The CDR3 reads CASSLSGPREFF. CDR3 bases: TGTGCCAGCAGCTTAAGCGGTCCGAGGGAGTTCTTC. Full variable domain (missing parts from reference TRBV7-2 and TRBJ2-1): GAGVSQSPSNKVTEKGKDVELRCDPISGHTALYWYRQSLGQGLEFLIYFQGNSAPDKSGLPSDRFSAERTGGSVSTLTIQRTQQEDSAVYLCASSLSGPREFFGPGTRLTVL.

The chain couples TRBV5-4 to TRBJ1-4, with 7 bases that match TRBD1. Trimming removed 4 bases from V and 7 bases from J; junction bases left unmatched: 7. The germline V gene has CDR1 SGHNT and CDR2 YYREEE (reference sequence). The CDR3 is 14 amino acids. DNA for the CDR3: TGTGCCAGCAGCAACGGGACAGTCGGTGAAAAACTGTTTTTT. Its protein product is CASSNGTVGEKLFF. Complete variable domain (other parts from reference TRBV5-4 and TRBJ1-4): ETGVTQSPTHLIKTRGQQVTLRCSSQSGHNTVSWYQQALGQGPQFIFQYYREEENGRGNFPPRFSGLQFPNYSSELNVNALELDDSALYLCASSNGTVGEKLFFGSGTQLSVL.

This chain uses TRBV7-2 with TRBJ1-5, with TRBD1 matching over 9 bases. CDR1 and CDR2 from the germline V gene are SGHTA and FQGNSA. The CDR3 spans 16 residues. V lost 5 bases to trimming and J lost 6 bases; unmatched junction nucleotides: 11. CDR3 sequence (DNA): TGTGCCAGCAGCCCAACCGGGACAGGGTTAAGTCAGCCCCAGCATTTT. Protein sequence: CASSPTGTGLSQPQHF.

This chain links TRBV19 with TRBJ1-5, with TRBD1 matching 8 bases. The junction had 2 bases not matched to a gene; V was cut back by 4 bases and J by 6 bases. There are 13 residues in the CDR3. The V gene's germline CDR1 is LNHDA and CDR2 SQIVND (reference sequence). The CDR3 loop is CASSRTGLQPQHF. CDR3 DNA sequence: TGTGCCAGTAGTAGGACAGGGCTTCAGCCCCAGCATTTT.

The chain recombines TRBV5-4 with TRBJ1-1, with a possible D match to TRBD1 (6 bases). CDR1 and CDR2 (germline): SGHNT, YYREEE (reference sequence). The CDR3 totals 16 residues. Deletions cut 1 base from V and 1 base from J, with 14 bases between. The CDR3 spells CASSLSPTGWNTEAFF. CDR3 sequence (DNA): TGTGCCAGCAGCTTGTCCCCGACAGGTTGGAACACTGAAGCTTTCTTT.

The J gene is TRBJ1-4, the V gene TRBV9; no clear D gene. Germline V gene sequence: CDR1 SGDLS, CDR2 YYNGEE. Trimming removed 4 bases from V and 7 bases from J, with 20 bases in between. CDR3 length equals 16 residues. Here the CDR3 reads CASSTDARGIGEKLFF. CDR3 bases: TGTGCCAGCAGCACCGACGCCCGGGGAATCGGTGAAAAACTGTTTTTT.

This CDR3 is CASSLVGGQGAFNTEAFF. The DNA of the CDR3 is TGTGCCAGCAGCTTAGTGGGAGGACAGGGGGCTTTCAACACTGAAGCTTTCTTT. The rearrangement joins TRBV7-6 to TRBJ1-1; 11 bases fit TRBD1. The CDR3 consists of 18 residues. The ends lost 1 base at V and 2 bases at J; junction bases unmatched: 9. Looked up from germline, CDR1 is SGHVS and CDR2 is FNYEAQ. Drawing the rest from reference TRBV7-6 and TRBJ1-1, the complete variable domain is GAGVSQSPRYKVTKRGQDVALRCDPISGHVSLYWYRQALGQGPEFLTYFNYEAQQDKSGLPNDRFSAERPEGSISTLTIQRTEQRDSAMYRCASSLVGGQGAFNTEAFFGQGTRLTVV.

This chain uses TRBV27 with TRBJ2-7, with 9 positions matching TRBD2. Germline loops: CDR1 MNHEY, CDR2 SMNVEV (reference sequence). This CDR3 contains 18 residues. V lost 8 bases to trimming and J lost 3 bases; unmatched junction nucleotides: 20. The CDR3 sequence: CASAPQAGGPEIFYEQYF. The CDR3 DNA is TGTGCCAGCGCCCCGCAAGCGGGAGGTCCAGAGATCTTCTACGAGCAGTACTTC.

The rearrangement links TRBV7-2 to TRBJ2-5, with 11 nucleotides matching TRBD2. The germline V gene has CDR1 SGHTA and CDR2 FQGNSA. This CDR3 is 13 amino acids long. The V gene end was trimmed by 10 bases and the J gene end by 4 bases; junction bases not matched to a gene: 5. The CDR3 sequence: CATRLAGGETQYF. The CDR3 nucleotides are TGTGCCACTCGCCTAGCGGGAGGAGAGACCCAGTACTTC.